Listed below are T cell receptor beta chains from one sample, sequenced in a study of blood T cells in healthy people across ages. One entry per CDR3 protein results from TCRdb running MiXCR on the 5' RACE reads. The sample contains approximately 1.5 million distinct CDR3 sequences, less than 45% of which appear only once. The specimen sequenced was blood. Receptors were obtained from a woman in her late teens or twenties in good health. CDR3s include the opening cysteine and the closing phenylalanine or tryptophan. D genes are given only for firm matches. Rows may omit the clone size; those that give it use once, few, many or a size class.

V	J	D	size	length	CDR3	DNA
TRBV20-1	TRBJ2-7	TRBD1	-	14	CSARDRTGRDEQYF	TGCAGTGCTAGAGATCGGACAGGCCGCGACGAGCAGTACTTC
TRBV3-1	TRBJ1-3	TRBD1	-	16	CASSATGTGIRNTIYF	TGTGCCAGCAGTGCTACCGGGACAGGGATTCGAAACACCATATATTTT
TRBV28	TRBJ1-4	-	few	15	CASSPRRATGEKLFF	TGTGCCAGCAGCCCAAGGAGGGCAACAGGCGAAAAACTGTTTTTT
TRBV12-3/TRBV12-4	TRBJ2-1	-	-	14	CAGSPVGGSWEQFF	TGTGCCGGCAGCCCCGTCGGAGGATCTTGGGAGCAGTTCTTC
TRBV20-1	TRBJ2-4	TRBD1	few	19	CSASLRDRELWGVKNIQYF	TGCAGTGCTAGCCTCCGGGACAGGGAACTATGGGGTGTCAAAAACATTCAGTACTTC
TRBV20-1	TRBJ2-7	-	once	14	CSAGRPHNYNEQYF	TGCAGTGCTGGCAGGCCACACAACTACAATGAGCAGTACTTC
TRBV7-9	TRBJ2-2	TRBD1	-	15	CASSIRDRGTGELFF	TGTGCCAGCAGCATCCGGGACAGGGGCACCGGGGAGCTGTTTTTT
TRBV7-3	TRBJ2-1	TRBD1	few	14	CASSRTGAGDEQFF	TGTGCCAGCAGCAGAACAGGGGCTGGGGATGAGCAGTTCTTC
TRBV12-3/TRBV12-4	TRBJ1-1	-	-	15	CASSLAPAMNTEAFF	TGTGCCAGCAGTTTAGCTCCCGCGATGAACACTGAAGCTTTCTTT
TRBV6-2/TRBV6-3	TRBJ1-2	TRBD1	few	15	CASNGGQGSNYGYTF	TGTGCCAGCAACGGGGGACAGGGGTCTAACTATGGCTACACCTTC
TRBV9	TRBJ2-7	-	-	14	CASSVDIHSYEQYF	TGTGCCAGCAGCGTGGACATTCACTCCTACGAGCAGTACTTC
TRBV29-1	TRBJ2-5	TRBD2	-	15	CSVEGVAGRGETQYF	TGCAGCGTTGAAGGGGTAGCGGGGCGGGGAGAGACCCAGTACTTC
TRBV20-1	TRBJ1-5	TRBD1	-	17	CSARDQRAGGSNQPQHF	TGCAGTGCTAGAGATCAAAGGGCAGGGGGAAGCAATCAGCCCCAGCATTTT
TRBV20-1	TRBJ2-1	-	-	15	CSANGREPLVDEQFF	TGCAGTGCTAATGGTCGGGAGCCCCTAGTCGATGAGCAGTTCTTC
TRBV5-1	TRBJ1-1	-	-	16	CASSLAGYRFGTEAFF	TGCGCCAGCAGCTTGGCAGGGTATCGGTTCGGCACTGAAGCTTTCTTT
TRBV12-3/TRBV12-4	TRBJ2-1	-	-	14	CASSLWGRRETQFF	TGTGCCAGCAGTTTATGGGGGAGGAGGGAGACCCAGTTCTTC
TRBV30	TRBJ2-5	-	-	13	CAWSVSASNTQYF	TGTGCCTGGAGTGTCAGCGCTAGCAATACCCAGTACTTC
TRBV29-1	TRBJ2-1	TRBD2	-	11	CSVRDYVEQFF	TGCAGCGTTAGGGACTATGTTGAGCAGTTCTTC
TRBV6-2/TRBV6-3	TRBJ2-1	TRBD2	-	16	CASRSLAEGSYNEQFF	TGTGCCAGCAGATCCCTAGCGGAGGGCTCCTACAATGAGCAGTTCTTC
TRBV19	TRBJ2-6	-	-	16	CASSLWDVSGANVLTF	TGTGCCAGTAGTCTCTGGGACGTCTCTGGGGCCAACGTCCTGACTTTC
TRBV2	TRBJ2-2	-	-	14	CASKRNSNTGELFF	TGTGCCAGCAAGAGGAATTCGAACACCGGGGAGCTGTTTTTT
TRBV5-1	TRBJ1-1	-	-	12	CAKTGWGTEAFF	TGCGCCAAAACAGGGTGGGGCACTGAAGCTTTCTTT
TRBV2	TRBJ1-2	-	once	12	CASSAVDYGYTF	TGTGCCAGCAGTGCAGTGGACTATGGCTACACCTTC
TRBV7-2	TRBJ2-2	TRBD2	-	15	CASRPLAGNTGELFF	TGTGCCAGCAGGCCGCTAGCGGGGAACACCGGGGAGCTGTTTTTT
TRBV20-1	TRBJ2-3	TRBD2	-	15	CSAREIAGGGDTQYF	TGCAGTGCTAGGGAAATAGCGGGAGGCGGAGATACGCAGTATTTT
TRBV7-2	TRBJ2-7	-	few	13	CASSFLFLDEQYF	TGTGCCAGCAGCTTTTTGTTCCTCGACGAGCAGTACTTC
TRBV12-3/TRBV12-4	TRBJ2-2	-	-	15	CASSLGDRLTGELFF	TGTGCCAGCAGTTTGGGGGATAGGCTCACCGGGGAGCTGTTTTTT
TRBV24-1	TRBJ2-4	-	-	16	CATSDLQGPAKNIQYF	TGTGCCACCAGTGATTTGCAAGGTCCGGCCAAAAACATTCAGTACTTC
TRBV29-1	TRBJ2-2	-	few	13	CSARQIYTGELFF	TGCAGCGCAAGACAGATATACACCGGGGAGCTGTTTTTT
TRBV6-5	TRBJ1-4	-	once	18	CASSYSTHTGFSNEKLFF	TGTGCCAGCAGTTACTCGACTCACACAGGGTTTAGTAATGAAAAACTGTTTTTT
TRBV4-1	TRBJ2-3	-	-	16	CASSQQRGASTDTQYF	TGCGCCAGCAGCCAACAAAGGGGCGCTAGCACAGATACGCAGTATTTT
TRBV20-1	TRBJ2-3	TRBD2	few	17	CSAPSILGRASTDTQYF	TGCAGTGCTCCCAGTATATTAGGGAGGGCCAGCACAGATACGCAGTATTTT
TRBV7-7	TRBJ2-5	-	-	13	CASSIDYQETQYF	TGTGCTAGCAGCATCGACTACCAAGAGACCCAGTACTTC
TRBV7-2	TRBJ2-1	-	-	14	CASTITGSYNEQFF	TGTGCCAGCACCATTACTGGCTCCTACAATGAGCAGTTCTTC
TRBV19	TRBJ1-1	-	-	13	CASSLHVAGEAFF	TGTGCCAGTAGTCTCCATGTGGCCGGGGAAGCTTTCTTT
TRBV20-1	TRBJ1-2	-	-	12	CSAEGQDYGYTF	TGCAGTGCTGAGGGCCAGGACTATGGCTACACCTTC
TRBV7-3	TRBJ2-1	TRBD2	few	15	CASSFLAGAENEQFF	TGTGCCAGCAGCTTCCTAGCGGGGGCTGAAAATGAGCAGTTCTTC
TRBV29-1	TRBJ2-5	-	-	12	CSASKYRETQYF	TGCAGCGCTTCGAAGTACCGGGAGACCCAGTACTTC
TRBV5-1	TRBJ2-7	TRBD2	-	15	CASSPRTSSSSEQYF	TGCGCCAGCAGCCCCCGGACTAGTTCTTCCTCCGAGCAGTACTTC
TRBV7-2	TRBJ2-5	-	-	15	CASSLGRGAQETQYF	TGTGCCAGCAGCTTAGGTCGCGGAGCCCAAGAGACCCAGTACTTC
TRBV6-5	TRBJ1-2	-	-	12	CASRSTVDGYTF	TGTGCCAGCAGGTCCACAGTGGATGGCTACACCTTC
TRBV7-7	TRBJ2-5	TRBD2	-	13	CASSARTSGTQYF	TGTGCTAGCAGCGCCCGGACTAGCGGGACCCAGTACTTC
TRBV4-2	TRBJ2-7	-	few	16	CASSQVQGSRIGEQYF	TGTGCCAGCAGCCAAGTCCAGGGTAGTCGCATTGGCGAGCAGTACTTC
TRBV12-3/TRBV12-4	TRBJ2-5	TRBD2	few	14	CASSVGTSTQTQYF	TGTGCCAGCAGTGTCGGGACTAGCACACAGACCCAGTACTTC
TRBV28	TRBJ2-1	-	few	14	CASSLDGNWNEQFF	TGTGCCAGCAGCCTTGATGGGAATTGGAATGAGCAGTTCTTC
TRBV6-5	TRBJ1-5	-	few	14	CASDRRTTNQPQHF	TGTGCCAGCGACAGGAGGACAACGAATCAGCCCCAGCATTTT
TRBV28	TRBJ1-5	-	-	14	CASSVVAVSQPQHF	TGTGCCAGCAGTGTCGTGGCAGTCTCTCAGCCCCAGCATTTT
TRBV20-1	TRBJ2-3	TRBD1	few	14	CSANGQGETDTQYF	TGCAGTGCAAATGGACAGGGAGAAACAGATACGCAGTATTTT
TRBV20-1	TRBJ2-4	TRBD1	few	15	CSARDRADAKNIQYF	TGCAGTGCAAGGGACAGGGCTGATGCCAAAAACATTCAGTACTTC
TRBV6-5	TRBJ1-5	-	-	14	CASREAVSNQPQHF	TGTGCCAGCAGGGAAGCAGTTAGCAATCAGCCCCAGCATTTT
TRBV6-2/TRBV6-3	TRBJ2-1	TRBD2	-	16	CASSWGLAGVYNEQFF	TGTGCCAGCAGTTGGGGACTAGCGGGGGTGTACAATGAGCAGTTCTTC
TRBV27	TRBJ2-7	-	-	13	CASSLDQFYEQYF	TGTGCCAGCAGTTTGGACCAATTCTACGAGCAGTACTTC
TRBV15	TRBJ2-1	-	once	13	CATSRAKGNEQFF	TGTGCCACCAGCAGAGCTAAGGGAAATGAGCAGTTCTTC